This T cell receptor beta chain was captured by sequencing in a study of cytomegalovirus exposure and HLA in healthy donors. In the study overall: Both the roughly 120 validation repertoires and the approximately 620 first-cohort repertoires used the same platform, as reported by a later analysis. Whole-study results and caveats: Testing in vitro showed a few CMV-associated chains specific for CMV antigens. In a later analysis, first-cohort TCR clusters were found to tend to co-occur in the 130 or so validation repertoires.

Here immunoSEQ multiplex PCR was the method, and the copy in TCRdb shows in-frame clones only, minus some. The data hold some 170,000 clones, with 86% observed a single time. V lost 0 bases to trimming and J lost 4 bases, with 11 bases between them. The CDR3 has 15 amino acids. The germline CDR1 and CDR2 sequences are SGHRS and YFSETQ. This clone was picked up one time. No antigen is known for it. The material sequenced was PBMCs. The origin of this receptor is a man younger than 35 in good health and CMV-seropositive. This rearrangement joins TRBV5-1 to TRBJ1-3; no firm D call. The CDR3 DNA sequence: TGCGCCAGCAGCTTGGCGGGGTCGGACGGAAACACCATATATTTT. It encodes CASSLAGSDGNTIYF.